Below are 17 T cell receptor beta chains sequenced from a single sample in a study of blood T cell repertoires in COVID-19. Only in-frame clones appear in the TCRdb table, and some are missing; sequencing was by immunoSEQ multiplex PCR. The top ten clones hold 9.5% to 11% of a sample with some 270,000 clones, roughly 85% of them seen once. The specimen was peripheral blood. These receptors all come from an older woman with acute or convalescent COVID-19.

The chain uses TRBV25-1 and TRBJ1-2; D unresolved. V was clipped by 2 bases and J by 0 bases, with 7 bases between them. CDR3 length equals 14 residues. Germline values: CDR1 MGHDK, CDR2 SYGVNS. CDR3 bases: TGTGCCAGCAGTGAACCGGGTCCTAACTATGGCTACACCTTC. This codes for CASSEPGPNYGYTF.

CDR3 sequence reads: CASSPSGQGTLGTGELFF. DNA of the CDR3: TGTGCCAGCAGCCCATCGGGACAGGGGACCCTTGGCACCGGGGAGCTGTTTTTT. The chain recombines TRBV7-9 with TRBJ2-2; 10 nucleotides align to TRBD1. The germline V gene encodes CDR1 SEHNR and CDR2 FQNEAQ (reference sequence). The CDR3 has 18 residues. Trimming at V came to 5 bases and at J to 4 bases, leaving 13 bases not matched to a gene. Combining the CDR3 with reference TRBV7-9 and TRBJ2-2 gives the whole variable domain DTGVSQNPRHKITKRGQNVTFRCDPISEHNRLYWYRQTLGQGPEFLTYFQNEAQLEKSRLLSDRFSAERPKGSFSTLEIQRTEQGDSAMYLCASSPSGQGTLGTGELFFGEGSRLTVL.

This clone was recorded a few times. The chain recombines TRBV18 with TRBJ2-3; TRBD1 agrees at 8 bases. Germline CDR1 reads KGHSH; CDR2 reads LQKENI. The CDR3 spans 14 residues. V lost 5 bases, J lost 1 base, and 2 bases stayed unmatched. This CDR3 is CASSATGGTDTQYF. CDR3 coding DNA: TGTGCCAGCTCAGCGACAGGGGGCACAGATACGCAGTATTTT.

This chain connects TRBV19 to TRBJ1-6; 8 bases align to TRBD1. CDR3 length: 15 amino acids. CDR1 and CDR2 (germline): LNHDA, SQIVND (reference sequence). The ends lost 7 bases at V and 10 bases at J; junction bases unmatched: 12. CDR3 nucleotide sequence: TGTGCCAGTACCAATAGGTACAGGGGGGGATCACCCCTCCACTTT. It encodes CASTNRYRGGSPLHF.

This clone was recorded a few times. The chain uses TRBV15 and TRBJ2-7, with D perhaps matching TRBD2 (5 bases). Germline V gene lookup returns CDR1 LNHNV and CDR2 YYDKDF (reference sequence). The V and J ends lost 1 base and 3 bases respectively, with 7 bases between them. The CDR3 contains 13 residues. CDR3 sequence: CATSRAGDYEQYF. CDR3 DNA sequence: TGTGCCACCAGCAGAGCCGGGGACTACGAGCAGTACTTC.

The chain uses TRBV4-1 and TRBJ1-2; D ambiguous. Between the trimmed V and J ends, which lost 3 bases and 0 bases, there was a span of 20 bases. Germline V gives CDR1 MGHRA, CDR2 YSYEKL. This CDR3 has 18 residues. The CDR3 bases are TGCGCCAGCAGCCATCGAACGGCGGATCCGCTAGCTAACTATGGCTACACCTTC. Translating gives CASSHRTADPLANYGYTF.

This clone was seen only a few times. The rearrangement uses TRBV5-1 and TRBJ2-7, with TRBD1 matching 9 bases. Germline trimming cut 3 bases from V and 1 base from J; bases unmatched to any gene: 2. CDR3 length: 14 residues. Looked up from germline, CDR1 is SGHRS and CDR2 is YFSETQ. CDR3 DNA: TGCGCCAGCAGCTGGACAGGGGCTTCCTACGAGCAGTACTTC. Translated: CASSWTGASYEQYF.

The chain joins TRBV2 to TRBJ1-5, with 7 bases fitting TRBD1. Germline values: CDR1 SNHLY, CDR2 FYNNEI. The ends lost 5 bases at V and 4 bases at J; junction bases unmatched: 5. CDR3 length: 14 residues. The CDR3 region is CASSQDRRNQPQHF. CDR3 DNA: TGTGCCAGCAGTCAGGACAGGCGAAATCAGCCCCAGCATTTT.

The rearrangement joins TRBV10-3 to TRBJ2-1, with a weak D call TRBD1 (5 bases). Trimming removed 0 bases from V and 5 bases from J, with 8 bases in between. CDR1 and CDR2 from the germline V gene are ENHRY and SYGVKD. CDR3 length: 14 residues. CDR3 DNA: TGTGCCATCAGTGAGTCAGGGGCTAACAATGAGCAGTTCTTC. It encodes CAISESGANNEQFF.

This clone was seen a handful of times. The chain links TRBV2 to TRBJ1-2; D possibly corresponds to TRBD1 (6 bases). The ends were cut back, 7 bases at V and 1 base at J, with 16 bases in the middle. In germline, CDR1 is SNHLY, CDR2 FYNNEI. The CDR3 totals 15 residues. In DNA, the CDR3 is TGTGCCAGCAAAGGTCAGGGGAACATTAACTATGGCTACACCTTC. It specifies CASKGQGNINYGYTF.

The CDR3 loop is CASSLHLRMTGDTQYF. The CDR3 DNA reads TGTGCCAGCAGCTTACACCTTAGGATGACTGGAGATACGCAGTATTTT. This rearrangement joins TRBV7-9 to TRBJ2-3; D not certain. This CDR3 comprises 16 residues. Germline V CDR1 and CDR2: SEHNR, FQNEAQ (reference sequence). V was clipped by 2 bases and J by 5 bases, with 17 bases between them.

The chain links TRBV7-2 to TRBJ1-2; no reliable D call. Trimming took 1 base from V and 2 from J, leaving 8 bases between them. CDR1 is SGHTA, CDR2 FQGNSA, per germline. This CDR3 region has 14 residues. The CDR3 sequence is CASSLDEGNYGYTF. The DNA of the CDR3 is TGTGCCAGCAGCTTAGATGAGGGAAACTATGGCTACACCTTC.

The chain carries TRBV5-6 and TRBJ1-4; TRBD1 matches at 12 bases. The ends lost 4 bases at V and 4 bases at J; junction bases unmatched: 5. This CDR3 contains 16 residues. Germline V gene sequence: CDR1 SGHDT, CDR2 YYEEEE. CDR3 region: CASSPGQGARNEKLFF. CDR3 DNA: TGTGCCAGCAGCCCGGGACAGGGGGCTCGTAATGAAAAACTGTTTTTT.

The genes are TRBV19 and TRBJ2-3; D possibly corresponds to TRBD1 (6 bases). Germline CDR1 reads LNHDA; CDR2 reads SQIVND (reference sequence). V was cut by 5 bases and J by 2 bases, with 14 bases left in between. The CDR3 totals 15 residues. CDR3 sequence: CASSRQQGHTDTQYF. DNA for the CDR3: TGTGCCAGTAGTCGCCAACAGGGACACACAGATACGCAGTATTTT.

The chain employs TRBV28 and TRBJ2-7, with 9 bases lining up with TRBD1. Germline lookup yields CDR1 MDHEN and CDR2 SYDVKM. J gave up 4 bases and V 0 bases, and 7 bases lay outside the gene matches. This CDR3 is 16 amino acids long. The CDR3 loop reads CASSLWGGDRAYEQYF. The CDR3 bases are TGTGCCAGCAGTTTATGGGGGGGGGACAGGGCTTACGAGCAGTACTTC.

The V gene is TRBV3-1 (or the pseudogene TRBV3-2), the J gene TRBJ2-1; TRBD1 is a possible D gene (5 bases). Trimming took off 0 bases at V and 5 bases at J, with 20 bases between the two ends. The CDR3 length is 18 residues. Germline loops: CDR1 LGHDT, CDR2 YNNKEL (reference sequence). The CDR3, as DNA: TGTGCCAGCAGCCAAGAAGGGGCCCAACCCCATTATAACAATGAGCAGTTCTTC. It codes for CASSQEGAQPHYNNEQFF.

The J gene is TRBJ1-1, the V gene TRBV10-1, with 9 bases lining up with TRBD1. J was trimmed by 4 bases and V by 8 bases; bases with no gene match: 11. The V gene's germline CDR1 is WNHNN and CDR2 SYGVQD (reference sequence). The CDR3 runs 15 residues. The CDR3 DNA reads TGCGCCAGCCGGGGACAGGGTTCGGGAACCACTGAAGCTTTCTTT. Its translation: CASRGQGSGTTEAFF.